This T cell receptor (beta chain) was found in a study of shared clonotypes between healthy human individuals. Overall study context: Per donor, three plates held CD4 naive cells, three held CD4 memory, two held CD8 naive and one held CD8 memory.

Sequenced by immunoSEQ multiplex PCR; TCRdb stores in-frame clones only, minus some. This sample carries over 2 million clones, roughly 94% of them seen once, and the ten largest clones take roughly 0.13%. A word on this clone: What it recognizes is unknown.

Caucasian adults residing in Nashville, Tennessee made up all the donors. Study-wide points: A few donors had 5% to 6.5% of their naive CD4 clonotypes in common.

V was shortened by 8 bases and J by 6 bases, with 10 bases between the two germline ends. The germline V gene has CDR1 SNHLY and CDR2 FYNNEI. The CDR3 length is 11 residues. Input material: naive CD4+ T cells sorted from blood. Specified subset: CD45RA+ positively selected. The receptor's source is a man aged 18 to 29 in good health. The rearrangement links TRBV2 to TRBJ1-1; D unclear. As DNA, the CDR3 is TGTGCCAGCTCATATGGCGCTGAAGCTTTCTTT. Its translation is CASSYGAEAFF.